Listed here are 12 T cell receptor beta chains from one sample, sequenced in a study of control samples from healthy donors and cancer patients. Clones were read by immunoSEQ multiplex PCR, and TCRdb kept only the in-frame ones, dropping some. The sample lists 150,000 to 200,000 clones, 88% occurring once. The specimen was blood. Receptors originate from a man aged 18 to 30 in good health.

CDR3 loop: CSAQRSYGYTF. The CDR3 coding sequence is TGCAGTGCCCAAAGGAGCTATGGCTACACCTTC. The genes are TRBV20-1 and TRBJ1-2; no firm D call. The CDR3 is 11 residues long. V lost 6 bases, J lost 4 bases, and 9 bases lay in between. Germline V gene sequence: CDR1 DFQATT, CDR2 SNEGSKA (reference sequence).

This clone was seen just once. This rearrangement joins TRBV7-9 to TRBJ1-1; D call uncertain. The V end lost 2 bases, the J end lost 11 bases, and 9 bases lay between the germline ends. Germline CDR1 SEHNR, CDR2 FQNEAQ (reference sequence). This CDR3 comprises 11 residues. The CDR3 nucleotides are TGTGCCAGCAGCTTAAAAGAGAGGGCTTTCTTT. It codes for CASSLKERAFF.

A single count supports this clone. The chain is built from TRBV10-3 and TRBJ2-1, with 7 bases aligning to TRBD1. The germline CDR1 and CDR2 sequences are ENHRY and SYGVKD. V dropped 2 bases and J dropped 7; count of bases not matched to a gene: 11. This CDR3 spans 16 amino acids. In nucleotides, the CDR3 is TGTGCCATCAGTGAGAGTAGACAGGGACCTTTGAATGAGCAGTTCTTC. Its translation is CAISESRQGPLNEQFF.

The V call is TRBV5-1, the J call TRBJ1-6, with a weak D call TRBD1 (5 bases). Germline CDR1 is SGHRS and CDR2 is YFSETQ. This CDR3 region has 16 residues. With 4 bases removed from V and 10 bases from J, the gap between germline ends came to 21 bases. The CDR3: CASSNTLSRASSPLHF. For the CDR3, the DNA is TGCGCCAGCAGCAATACCCTTAGCAGGGCGAGCTCACCCCTCCACTTT. The full variable domain, with the rest looked up from reference TRBV5-1 and TRBJ1-6, is KAGVTQTPRYLIKTRGQQVTLSCSPISGHRSVSWYQQTPGQGLQFLFEYFSETQRNKGNFPGRFSGRQFSNSRSEMNVSTLELGDSALYLCASSNTLSRASSPLHFGNGTRLTVT.

The chain combines TRBV10-3 with TRBJ1-5, with 7 bases matching TRBD1. With 0 bases clipped from V and 2 bases from J, the junction kept 1 base outside the gene matches. The CDR3 runs to 15 residues. Germline CDR1 and CDR2: ENHRY and SYGVKD. The CDR3 reads CAISESGQGNQPQHF. CDR3 bases: TGTGCCATCAGTGAGTCCGGACAGGGCAATCAGCCCCAGCATTTT.

This clone was recorded once. CDR3: CASSWGTGGQETQYF. CDR3 DNA: TGTGCCAGCAGCTGGGGGACAGGGGGTCAAGAGACCCAGTACTTC. V gene TRBV5-4 combines with J gene TRBJ2-5; 11 positions match TRBD1. Losses at the gene ends were 3 bases for V and 2 bases for J; bases not matched to a gene: 3. The CDR3 has 15 amino acids. CDR1 SGHNT and CDR2 YYREEE come from the germline V gene (reference sequence). Full variable domain (missing parts from reference TRBV5-4 and TRBJ2-5): ETGVTQSPTHLIKTRGQQVTLRCSSQSGHNTVSWYQQALGQGPQFIFQYYREEENGRGNFPPRFSGLQFPNYSSELNVNALELDDSALYLCASSWGTGGQETQYFGPGTRLLVL.

The chain combines TRBV6-2 or TRBV6-3 with TRBJ2-3; 14 nucleotides align to TRBD2. CDR1 is MNHEY, CDR2 SVGEGT, per germline. This CDR3 has 18 amino acids. The V segment lost 1 base and the J segment 0 bases; nucleotides outside the gene matches: 3. The CDR3 nucleotides are TGTGCCAGCAGTTACTTTCGGACTAGCGGGGGGAGCACAGATACGCAGTATTTT. It translates to CASSYFRTSGGSTDTQYF.

The chain carries TRBV18 and TRBJ2-1, with D possibly TRBD2 on 5 matching bases. The CDR3 extends over 14 amino acids. Germline V lookup: CDR1 KGHSH, CDR2 LQKENI. The germline V and J ends were trimmed by 2 bases and 10 bases, with 15 bases remaining between them. In nucleotides, the CDR3 is TGTGCCAGCTCACCAACGGGGTCGAACGTCGAGCAGTTCTTC. As protein: CASSPTGSNVEQFF. The full variable domain, rest sourced from reference TRBV18 and TRBJ2-1, is NAGVMQNPRHLVRRRGQEARLRCSPMKGHSHVYWYRQLPEEGLKFMVYLQKENIIDESGMPKERFSAEFPKEGPSILRIQQVVRGDSAAYFCASSPTGSNVEQFFGPGTRLTVL.

This clone was recorded once. The chain recombines TRBV9 with TRBJ2-3; D is perhaps TRBD1 (5 bases). Trimming removed 3 bases from V and 2 bases from J, with 19 bases in between. This CDR3 contains 17 residues. Germline V lookup: CDR1 SGDLS, CDR2 YYNGEE. DNA of the CDR3: TGTGCCAGCAGCGATAGTGTCGACAGCCATAACACAGATACGCAGTATTTT. Amino acid sequence: CASSDSVDSHNTDTQYF.

The CDR3 nucleotides read TGCGCCAGCAGCCAAGGGGGAACAGGGGACTACGAGCAGTACTTC. This codes for CASSQGGTGDYEQYF. The rearrangement joins TRBV4-3 to TRBJ2-7; TRBD1 matches 7 bases. Looked up from germline, CDR1 is LGHNA and CDR2 is YSLEER. With V trimmed by 1 base and J by 3 bases, 6 bases remained unmatched. There are 15 residues in the CDR3.

This chain joins TRBV7-2 and TRBJ1-4; D may be TRBD1 (6 bases). The CDR3 is 15 residues long. The V end lost 2 bases, the J end lost 8 bases, and 15 bases lay between the germline ends. Per germline, CDR1 SGHTA and CDR2 FQGNSA. CDR3 sequence reads: CASSLQVGGGEKLFF. CDR3 DNA: TGTGCCAGCAGCTTACAAGTAGGGGGAGGGGAAAAACTGTTTTTT.

The chain uses TRBV5-8 and TRBJ2-7; 7 bases agree with TRBD1. V lost 5 bases and J lost 3; bases outside the gene matches: 8. Germline V lookup: CDR1 SGHTS, CDR2 YDEGEE. This CDR3 contains 14 residues. CDR3 loop: CASRPGQVIYEQYF. CDR3 coding DNA: TGTGCCAGCAGACCAGGACAGGTTATCTACGAGCAGTACTTC.